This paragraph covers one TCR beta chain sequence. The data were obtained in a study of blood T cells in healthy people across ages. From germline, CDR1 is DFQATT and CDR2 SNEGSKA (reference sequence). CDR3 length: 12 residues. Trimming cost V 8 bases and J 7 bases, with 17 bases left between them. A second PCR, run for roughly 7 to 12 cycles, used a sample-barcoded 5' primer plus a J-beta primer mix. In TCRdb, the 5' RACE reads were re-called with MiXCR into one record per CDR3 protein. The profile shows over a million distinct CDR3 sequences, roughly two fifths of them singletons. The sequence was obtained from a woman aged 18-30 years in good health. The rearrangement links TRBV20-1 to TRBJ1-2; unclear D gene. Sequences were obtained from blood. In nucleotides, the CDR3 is TGCAGTTCTTCGACCCCGACGACTGGCTACACCTTC. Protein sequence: CSSSTPTTGYTF.